These 5 T cell receptor beta chains were sequenced from one sample in a study of blood T cell repertoires in COVID-19. Measured with immunoSEQ multiplex PCR; TCRdb has only the in-frame clones, and not every one. This sample has more than 65,000 clones, with roughly four fifths found just once. Sequences were obtained from peripheral blood. The origin of the receptors is a human donor in a cohort sampled during active COVID-19.

V usage is TRBV18 and J usage is TRBJ2-1; D possibly corresponds to TRBD1 (5 bases). This CDR3 spans 15 amino acids. The germline V and J ends were trimmed by 0 bases and 8 bases, with 14 bases remaining between them. Germline CDR1 is KGHSH and CDR2 is LQKENI. The DNA of the CDR3 is TGTGCCAGCTCACCACCTGGGGCTTCTTACTATGAGCAGTTCTTC. Amino acid sequence: CASSPPGASYYEQFF.

The chain uses TRBV5-6 and TRBJ2-6; possible D gene TRBD1, 5 bases. V was pared by 3 bases and J by 0 bases, with 7 bases between. This CDR3 is 15 amino acids long. Per the germline V gene, CDR1 is SGHDT and CDR2 is YYEEEE. The CDR3 region is CASSYRPSGANVLTF. In nucleotides, the CDR3 is TGTGCCAGCAGCTACAGGCCCTCTGGGGCCAACGTCCTGACTTTC.

This clone has just one count. The chain is built from TRBV11-3 and TRBJ1-4; D gene ambiguous. Trimming stripped 3 bases from V and 0 bases from J, with 17 bases between. Germline loops: CDR1 SGHNT, CDR2 YENEEA. CDR3 length: 18 residues. CDR3 DNA sequence: TGTGCCAGCAGCTTTAGACGAGGAATTACTGCAACTAATGAAAAACTGTTTTTT. Translated: CASSFRRGITATNEKLFF.

The V gene is TRBV29-1, the J gene TRBJ2-7, with 9 bases matching TRBD1. CDR1 and CDR2 (germline): SQVTM, ANQGSEA. V lost 5 bases and J lost 3; bases outside the gene matches: 8. This CDR3 has 14 residues. CDR3 sequence reads: CSVRGTGRNYEQYF. CDR3 nucleotide sequence: TGCAGCGTTCGTGGGACAGGGAGGAACTACGAGCAGTACTTC.

J is TRBJ2-7 and V is TRBV12-3 or TRBV12-4; the D is unclear. V dropped 5 bases and J dropped 3 bases, with 11 bases sitting between them. The length of the CDR3 is 13 residues. CDR3 region: CASSLSTGYEQYF. The CDR3 nucleotides read TGTGCCAGCAGTCTCTCCACGGGCTACGAGCAGTACTTC.